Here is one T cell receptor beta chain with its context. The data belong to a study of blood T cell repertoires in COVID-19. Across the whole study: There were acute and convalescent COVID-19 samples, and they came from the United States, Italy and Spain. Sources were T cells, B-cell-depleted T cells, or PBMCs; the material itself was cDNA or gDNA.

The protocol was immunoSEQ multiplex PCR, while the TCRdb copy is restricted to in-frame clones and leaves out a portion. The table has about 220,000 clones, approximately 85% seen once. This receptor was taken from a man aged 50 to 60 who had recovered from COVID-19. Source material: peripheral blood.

This CDR3 reads CASSALQGSEQYF. The CDR3 DNA sequence: TGTGCCAGCAGCGCGTTACAGGGATCCGAGCAGTACTTC. The chain couples TRBV9 to TRBJ2-7, with D possibly TRBD1 on 6 matching bases. CDR1 and CDR2 from the germline V gene are SGDLS and YYNGEE. The CDR3 extends over 13 amino acids. V shed 3 bases and J shed 6 bases, with 13 bases lying between them.